This T cell receptor (beta chain) was sequenced for a study of cytomegalovirus exposure and HLA in healthy donors. The wider study: The study placed 70% to 85% of its approximately 360 genotyped donors in the Caucasian-associated ancestry cluster. Regarding the study as a whole: TCR beta V segments were, for the most part, productive about 87% or about 30% of the time in an earlier analysis. Beyond CMV serostatus, there was no information to go on about immune exposure.

13 Jbeta primers and 60 Vbeta primers were used for the PCR. Libraries were prepared by immunoSEQ multiplex PCR; TCRdb keeps only in-frame clonotypes and omits some of them. This table has some 87,000 clones, less than 65% appearing once. A note on this clone: Its antigen is still unknown.

The germline V gene encodes CDR1 SGHTA and CDR2 FQGNSA. There are 13 residues in the CDR3. V lost 7 bases and J lost 5, with 14 bases in between. The sequencing sample was made of PBMCs. This TCR derives from a woman aged 25 to 39 in good health and CMV-seropositive. The chain is built from TRBV7-2 and TRBJ1-1; tentative D call: TRBD1 (5 bases). Written as DNA, the CDR3 is TGTGCCAGCATCCTCAACAGGAGAACTGAAGCTTTCTTT. Encoded protein: CASILNRRTEAFF.